This TCR beta chain came from a study of OX40 agonist ivuxolimab in advanced cancers. Study-wide background: From 23 to 79 years was the age range, with a mean of around 54 years, and about 78% were male.

There are 14 residues in the CDR3. Germline loops: CDR1 LNHDA, CDR2 SQIVND (reference sequence). V shed 3 bases and J shed 10 bases, with 15 bases lying between them. The repertoire was sequenced with immunoSEQ multiplex PCR; TCRdb's copy has only in-frame clones and lacks some. The sample has approximately 82,000 clones, 65% to 90% seen once. The sequence was obtained from an adult with an advanced solid tumor such as melanoma, head and neck, liver or kidney cancer. The sequencing used CD4+ or CD8+ T cells sorted from blood, collected in a trial of the OX40 agonist ivuxolimab. This chain uses TRBV19 with TRBJ1-4; D is uncertain. The CDR3 loop reads CASSIPRHGGKLFF. The DNA for the CDR3 is TGTGCCAGTAGTATCCCTCGACACGGCGGAAAACTGTTTTTT.